Shown below are 2 T cell receptor beta chains from a single sample sequenced in a study of OX40 agonist ivuxolimab in advanced cancers. Libraries were prepared by immunoSEQ multiplex PCR; TCRdb keeps only in-frame clonotypes and omits some of them. Found here are 70,000 or so clones, approximately 90% of them singletons; the top ten hold about 1.3%. The sequenced sample was CD4+ or CD8+ T cells sorted from blood, obtained in a trial of the OX40 agonist ivuxolimab. Every receptor here comes from an adult with an advanced solid tumor such as melanoma, head and neck, liver or kidney cancer.

This sequence joins TRBV6-1 and TRBJ1-1, with 7 bases matching TRBD1. The CDR3 has 16 residues. V lost 4 bases, J lost 0 bases, and 8 bases stayed unmatched. Germline CDR1 reads MNHNS; CDR2 reads SASEGT. CDR3: CASSASTGLMNTEAFF. The CDR3 bases are TGTGCCAGCAGTGCATCGACAGGGCTCATGAACACTGAAGCTTTCTTT.

The J gene is TRBJ2-3, the V gene TRBV5-1, with 7 nucleotides matching TRBD2. In germline, CDR1 is SGHRS, CDR2 YFSETQ. The CDR3 consists of 16 residues. Losses at the gene ends were 3 bases for V and 0 bases for J; bases not matched to a gene: 7. The CDR3 DNA is TGCGCCAGCAGCTCAACTAGCGAACCTAGCACAGATACGCAGTATTTT. Translation: CASSSTSEPSTDTQYF.